The clone carrying this T cell receptor beta chain was seen just once. Here immunoSEQ multiplex PCR was the method, and the copy in TCRdb shows in-frame clones only, minus some. Here the sample spans 200,000 to 250,000 clones, 75% to 85% being singletons. The CDR3 runs 13 residues. Trimming removed 0 bases at V and 4 bases at J, with 6 bases between. Germline CDR1 LGHNA, CDR2 YSLEER. The data belong to a study of blood T cell repertoires in COVID-19. This TCR came from a woman between 25 and 40 years old with COVID-19, enrolled during active disease. The chain has TRBV4-3 and TRBJ1-1; D gene unclear. Material: peripheral blood. The CDR3 DNA reads TGCGCCAGCAGCCAAGACTGGAGCACTGAAGCTTTCTTT. Its translation: CASSQDWSTEAFF.